This TCR beta chain appears in the sequencing data of a study of blood T cell repertoires in COVID-19. Trimming removed 6 bases at V and 1 base at J, with 21 bases between. The germline V gene has CDR1 LNHDA and CDR2 SQIVND (reference sequence). The CDR3 consists of 17 residues. The protocol was immunoSEQ multiplex PCR, while the TCRdb copy is restricted to in-frame clones and leaves out a portion. This table holds 200,000 to 300,000 clones, more than 85% found once. The receptor comes from a woman under 40 who had recovered from COVID-19. Input material: PBMCs or T cells enriched from blood (not recorded which). This chain uses TRBV19 with TRBJ1-1; possibly TRBD1 for D (5 bases). The DNA for the CDR3 is TGTGCCAGTAGCAGCCGGGGGTTTCAATCAGGGAACACTGAAGCTTTCTTT. This sequence encodes CASSSRGFQSGNTEAFF.